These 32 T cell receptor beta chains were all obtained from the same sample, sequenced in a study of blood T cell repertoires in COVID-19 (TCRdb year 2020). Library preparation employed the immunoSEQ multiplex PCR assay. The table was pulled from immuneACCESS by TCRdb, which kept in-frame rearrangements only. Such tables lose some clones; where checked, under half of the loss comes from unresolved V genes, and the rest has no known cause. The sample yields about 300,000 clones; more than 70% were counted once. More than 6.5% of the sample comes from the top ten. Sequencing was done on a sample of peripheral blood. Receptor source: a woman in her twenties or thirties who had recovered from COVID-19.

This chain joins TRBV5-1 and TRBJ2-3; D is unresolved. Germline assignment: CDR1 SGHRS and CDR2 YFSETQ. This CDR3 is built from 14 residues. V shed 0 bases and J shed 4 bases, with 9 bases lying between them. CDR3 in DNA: TGCGCCAGCAGCTTGGGAGTAATCCCAGATACGCAGTATTTT. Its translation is CASSLGVIPDTQYF.

The CDR3 is CASRANLDTEAFF. The CDR3 nucleotides read TGCGCCAGCAGAGCAAATTTGGACACTGAAGCTTTCTTT. The rearrangement links TRBV5-1 to TRBJ1-1; D is uncertain. V was shortened by 5 bases and J by 3 bases, with 11 bases between the two germline ends. Germline V gene data show CDR1 as SGHRS and CDR2 as YFSETQ. The CDR3 contains 13 residues.

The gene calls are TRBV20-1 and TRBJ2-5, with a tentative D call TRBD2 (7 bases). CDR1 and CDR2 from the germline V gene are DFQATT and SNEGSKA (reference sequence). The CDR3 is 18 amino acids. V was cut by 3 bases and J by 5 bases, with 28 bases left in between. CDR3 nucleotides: TGCAGTGCTAGTGGAGGACTTGGAGTTTTGCGGGGGCGGGAGACCCAGTACTTC. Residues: CSASGGLGVLRGRETQYF.

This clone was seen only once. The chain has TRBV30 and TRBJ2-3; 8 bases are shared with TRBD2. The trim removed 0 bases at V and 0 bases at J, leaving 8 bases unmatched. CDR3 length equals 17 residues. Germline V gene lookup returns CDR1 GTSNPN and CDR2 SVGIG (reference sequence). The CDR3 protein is CAWSVSGGPLSTDTQYF. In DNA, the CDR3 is TGTGCCTGGAGTGTCAGCGGGGGACCCCTTAGCACAGATACGCAGTATTTT.

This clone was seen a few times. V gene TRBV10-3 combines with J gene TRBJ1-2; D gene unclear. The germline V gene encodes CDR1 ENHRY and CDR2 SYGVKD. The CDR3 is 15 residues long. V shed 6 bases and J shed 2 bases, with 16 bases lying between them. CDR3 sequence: CAIRPTSSLNYGYTF. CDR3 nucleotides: TGTGCCATCAGACCAACGTCGTCGCTAAACTATGGCTACACCTTC.

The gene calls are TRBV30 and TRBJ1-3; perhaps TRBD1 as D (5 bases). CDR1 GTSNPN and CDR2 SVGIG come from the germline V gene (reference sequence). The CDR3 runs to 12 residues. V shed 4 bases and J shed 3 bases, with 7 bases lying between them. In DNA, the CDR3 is TGTGCCTGGAAGACAGTTGGAAACACCATATATTTT. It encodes CAWKTVGNTIYF.

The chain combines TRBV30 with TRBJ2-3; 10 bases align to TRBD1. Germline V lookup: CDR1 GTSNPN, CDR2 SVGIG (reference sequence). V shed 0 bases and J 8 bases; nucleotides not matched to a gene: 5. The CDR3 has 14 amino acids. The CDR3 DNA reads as TGTGCCTGGAGTGTATCCAGGGACAGGGGTACGCAGTATTTT. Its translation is CAWSVSRDRGTQYF.

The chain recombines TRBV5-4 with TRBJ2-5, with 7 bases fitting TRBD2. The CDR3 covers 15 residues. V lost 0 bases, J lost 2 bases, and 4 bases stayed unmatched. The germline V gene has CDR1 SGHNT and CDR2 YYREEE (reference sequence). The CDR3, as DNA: TGTGCCAGCAGCTTGGCCGGGCGGGGGCAAGAGACCCAGTACTTC. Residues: CASSLAGRGQETQYF.

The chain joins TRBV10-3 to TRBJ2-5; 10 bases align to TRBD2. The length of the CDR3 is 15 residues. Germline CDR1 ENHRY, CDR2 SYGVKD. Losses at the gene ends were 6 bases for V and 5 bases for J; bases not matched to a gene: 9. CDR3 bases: TGTGCCATCAGACGAAGCGGGGGGGCCGGGGAGACCCAGTACTTC. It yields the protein CAIRRSGGAGETQYF.

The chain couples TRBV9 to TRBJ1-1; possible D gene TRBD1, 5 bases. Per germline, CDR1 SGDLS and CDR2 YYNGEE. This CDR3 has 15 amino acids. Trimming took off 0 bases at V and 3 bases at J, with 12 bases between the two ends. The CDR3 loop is CASSVVGGSDTEAFF. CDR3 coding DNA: TGTGCCAGCAGCGTAGTGGGGGGATCGGACACTGAAGCTTTCTTT.

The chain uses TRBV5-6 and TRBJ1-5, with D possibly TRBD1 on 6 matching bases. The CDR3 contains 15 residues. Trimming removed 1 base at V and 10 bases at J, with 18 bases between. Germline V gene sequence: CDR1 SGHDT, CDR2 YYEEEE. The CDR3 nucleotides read TGTGCCAGCAGCTTGTTTGACGGGGGGGCTCGTCCCCAGCATTTT. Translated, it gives CASSLFDGGARPQHF.

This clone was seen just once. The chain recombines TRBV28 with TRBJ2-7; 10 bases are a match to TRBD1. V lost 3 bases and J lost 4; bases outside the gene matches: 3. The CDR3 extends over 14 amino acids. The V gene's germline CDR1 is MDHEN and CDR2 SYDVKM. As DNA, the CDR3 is TGTGCCAGCAGTTTCGACAGGGGGCTGTACGAGCAGTACTTC. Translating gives CASSFDRGLYEQYF.

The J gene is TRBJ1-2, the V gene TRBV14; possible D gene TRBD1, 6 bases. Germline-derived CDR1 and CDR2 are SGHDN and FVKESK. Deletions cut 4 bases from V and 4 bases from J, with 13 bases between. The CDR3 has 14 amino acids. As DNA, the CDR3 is TGTGCCAGCAGCCCACAGGGACCGCGCTATGGCTACACCTTC. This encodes CASSPQGPRYGYTF.

The CDR3 bases are TGCAGCGTTGCCGCAGGGGCAGGACAGCCCCAGCATTTT. Amino acid sequence: CSVAAGAGQPQHF. The rearrangement joins TRBV29-1 to TRBJ1-5, with a tentative D call TRBD1 (6 bases). V was shortened by 4 bases and J by 7 bases, with 14 bases between the two germline ends. Per the germline V gene, CDR1 is SQVTM and CDR2 is ANQGSEA. There are 13 residues in the CDR3.

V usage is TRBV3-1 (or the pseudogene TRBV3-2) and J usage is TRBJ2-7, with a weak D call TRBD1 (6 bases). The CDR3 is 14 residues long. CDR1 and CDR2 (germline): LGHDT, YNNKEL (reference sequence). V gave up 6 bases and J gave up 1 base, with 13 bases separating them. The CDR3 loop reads CASSQGTFSYEQYF. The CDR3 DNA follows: TGTGCCAGCAGTCAGGGGACATTTTCCTACGAGCAGTACTTC.

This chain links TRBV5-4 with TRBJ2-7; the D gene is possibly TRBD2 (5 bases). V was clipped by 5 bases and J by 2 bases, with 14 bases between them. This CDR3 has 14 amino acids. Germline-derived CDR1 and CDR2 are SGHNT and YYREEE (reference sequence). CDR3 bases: TGTGCCAGCAGTTTCTCCGGGATAGCCTACGAGCAGTACTTC. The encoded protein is CASSFSGIAYEQYF. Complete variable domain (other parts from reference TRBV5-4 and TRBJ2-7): ETGVTQSPTHLIKTRGQQVTLRCSSQSGHNTVSWYQQALGQGPQFIFQYYREEENGRGNFPPRFSGLQFPNYSSELNVNALELDDSALYLCASSFSGIAYEQYFGPGTRLTVT.

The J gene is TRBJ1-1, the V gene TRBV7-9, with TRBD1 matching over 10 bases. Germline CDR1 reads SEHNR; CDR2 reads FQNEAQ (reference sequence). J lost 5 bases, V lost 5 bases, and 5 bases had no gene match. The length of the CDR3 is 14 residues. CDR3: CASSPGGQGTEAFF. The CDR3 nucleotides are TGTGCCAGCAGCCCGGGGGGACAGGGGACTGAAGCTTTCTTT.

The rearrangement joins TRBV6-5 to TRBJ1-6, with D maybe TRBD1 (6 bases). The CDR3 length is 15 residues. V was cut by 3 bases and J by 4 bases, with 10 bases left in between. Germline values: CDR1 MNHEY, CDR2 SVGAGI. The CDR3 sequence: CASSYRTAYNSPLHF. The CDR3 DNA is TGTGCCAGCAGTTATCGGACAGCGTATAATTCACCCCTCCACTTT.

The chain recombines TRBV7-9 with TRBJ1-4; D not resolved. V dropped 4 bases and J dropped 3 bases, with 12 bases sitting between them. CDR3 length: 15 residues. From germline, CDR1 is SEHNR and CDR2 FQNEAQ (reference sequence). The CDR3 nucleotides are TGTGCCAGCAGCTCCCTAGACGGTTCTAATGAAAAACTGTTTTTT. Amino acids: CASSSLDGSNEKLFF.

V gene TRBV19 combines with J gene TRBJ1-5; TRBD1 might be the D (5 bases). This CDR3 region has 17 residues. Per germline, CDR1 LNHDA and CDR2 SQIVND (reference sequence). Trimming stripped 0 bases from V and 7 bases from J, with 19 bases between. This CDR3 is CASSIDGTAGWGQPQHF. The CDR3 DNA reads TGTGCCAGTAGTATAGATGGAACGGCGGGGTGGGGGCAGCCCCAGCATTTT.

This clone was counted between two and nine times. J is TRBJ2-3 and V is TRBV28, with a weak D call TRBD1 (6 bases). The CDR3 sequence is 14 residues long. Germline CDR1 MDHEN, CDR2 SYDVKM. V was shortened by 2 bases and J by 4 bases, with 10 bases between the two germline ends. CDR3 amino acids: CASSLIGGPDTQYF. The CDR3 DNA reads TGTGCCAGCAGTTTAATTGGGGGCCCAGATACGCAGTATTTT.

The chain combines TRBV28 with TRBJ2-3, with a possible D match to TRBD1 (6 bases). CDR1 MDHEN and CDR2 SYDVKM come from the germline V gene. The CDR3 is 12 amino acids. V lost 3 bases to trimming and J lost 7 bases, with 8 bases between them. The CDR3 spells CASSFRDNTQYF. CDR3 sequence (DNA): TGTGCCAGCAGTTTCCGGGACAATACGCAGTATTTT.

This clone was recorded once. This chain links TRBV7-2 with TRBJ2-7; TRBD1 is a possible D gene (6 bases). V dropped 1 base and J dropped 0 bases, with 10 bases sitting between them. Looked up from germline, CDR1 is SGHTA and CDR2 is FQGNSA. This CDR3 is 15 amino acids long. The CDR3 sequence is CASSLVTGTSYEQYF. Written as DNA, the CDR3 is TGTGCCAGCAGCTTAGTTACAGGGACCTCCTACGAGCAGTACTTC.

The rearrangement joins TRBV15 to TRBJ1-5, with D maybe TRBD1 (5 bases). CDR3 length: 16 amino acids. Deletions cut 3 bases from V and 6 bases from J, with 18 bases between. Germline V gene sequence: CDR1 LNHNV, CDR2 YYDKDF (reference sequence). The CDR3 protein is CATSSVHVGAIQPQHF. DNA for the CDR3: TGTGCCACCAGCAGTGTGCACGTAGGGGCGATTCAGCCCCAGCATTTT.

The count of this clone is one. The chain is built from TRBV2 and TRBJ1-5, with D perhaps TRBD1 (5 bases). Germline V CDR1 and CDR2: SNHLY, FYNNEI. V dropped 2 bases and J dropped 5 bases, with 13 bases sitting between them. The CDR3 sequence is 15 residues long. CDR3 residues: CASSERDRDYQPQHF. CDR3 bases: TGTGCCAGCAGTGAAAGAGACAGAGACTATCAGCCCCAGCATTTT.

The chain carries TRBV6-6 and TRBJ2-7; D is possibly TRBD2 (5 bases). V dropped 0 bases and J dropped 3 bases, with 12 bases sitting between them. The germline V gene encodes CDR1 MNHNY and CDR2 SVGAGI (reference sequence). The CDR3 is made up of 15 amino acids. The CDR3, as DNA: TGTGCCAGCAGTTACTCGACGCGGGCACACTACGAGCAGTACTTC. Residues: CASSYSTRAHYEQYF.

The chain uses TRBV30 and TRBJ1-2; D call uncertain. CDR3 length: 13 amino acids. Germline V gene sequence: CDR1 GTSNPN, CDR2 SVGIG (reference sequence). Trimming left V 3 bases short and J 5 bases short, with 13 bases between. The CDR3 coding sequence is TGTGCCTGGAGACGCTTACCCGGGTATGGCTACACCTTC. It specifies CAWRRLPGYGYTF. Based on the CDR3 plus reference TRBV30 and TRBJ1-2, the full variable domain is SQTIHQWPATLVQPVGSPLSLECTVEGTSNPNLYWYRQAAGRGLQLLFYSVGIGQISSEVPQNLSASRPQDRQFILSSKKLLLSDSGFYLCAWRRLPGYGYTFGSGTRLTVV.

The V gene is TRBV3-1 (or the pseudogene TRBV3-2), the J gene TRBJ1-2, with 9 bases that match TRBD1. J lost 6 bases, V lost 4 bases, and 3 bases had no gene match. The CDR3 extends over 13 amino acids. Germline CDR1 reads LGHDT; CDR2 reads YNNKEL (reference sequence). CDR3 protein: CASSLRTGDGYTF. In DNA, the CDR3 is TGTGCCAGCAGCCTTAGGACAGGGGATGGCTACACCTTC.

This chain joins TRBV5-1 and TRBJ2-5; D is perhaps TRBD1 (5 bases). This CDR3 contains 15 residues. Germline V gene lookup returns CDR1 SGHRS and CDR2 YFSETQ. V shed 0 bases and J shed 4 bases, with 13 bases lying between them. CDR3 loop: CASSLEGEDGETQYF. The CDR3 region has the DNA TGCGCCAGCAGCTTGGAAGGGGAAGATGGAGAGACCCAGTACTTC.

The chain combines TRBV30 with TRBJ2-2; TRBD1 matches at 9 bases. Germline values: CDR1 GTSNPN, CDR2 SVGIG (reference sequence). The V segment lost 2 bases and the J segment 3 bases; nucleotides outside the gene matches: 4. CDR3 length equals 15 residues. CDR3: CAWSPGQGYTGELFF. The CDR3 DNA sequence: TGTGCCTGGAGTCCGGGACAGGGATACACCGGGGAGCTGTTTTTT. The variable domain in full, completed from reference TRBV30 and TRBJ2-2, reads SQTIHQWPATLVQPVGSPLSLECTVEGTSNPNLYWYRQAAGRGLQLLFYSVGIGQISSEVPQNLSASRPQDRQFILSSKKLLLSDSGFYLCAWSPGQGYTGELFFGEGSRLTVL.

The CDR3, as DNA: TGTGCCAGCTCACCCGGGATCTTCTACGAGCAGTACTTC. Amino acids: CASSPGIFYEQYF. V and J are TRBV18 and TRBJ2-7; a weak D match, TRBD2 (5 bases). V shed 3 bases and J shed 3 bases, with 9 bases lying between them. The CDR3 consists of 13 residues. Germline CDR1 is KGHSH and CDR2 is LQKENI.

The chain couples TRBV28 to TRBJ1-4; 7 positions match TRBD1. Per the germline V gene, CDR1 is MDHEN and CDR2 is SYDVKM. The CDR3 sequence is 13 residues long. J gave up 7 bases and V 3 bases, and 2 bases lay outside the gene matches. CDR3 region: CASSLAGGEKLFF. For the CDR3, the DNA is TGTGCCAGCAGTTTGGCAGGGGGTGAAAAACTGTTTTTT.